The clone carrying this TCR beta chain was counted only a few times. Its antigen is unknown. This sample stems from a study of early T cells in non-severe SARS-CoV-2 infection. As for the study in general: Chains were unpaired, as sequencing was done on bulk RNA from unsorted whole blood. Study-wide results and caveats: Sequences matched to VDJdb favored anti-spike CD8 responses, while private and CD4 specificities were missed.

Individual cDNA molecules were tagged with unique molecular identifiers. TCRdb re-derived calls from the 5' RACE reads in MiXCR, one entry per CDR3 protein. The sample has 45,000 to 55,000 distinct CDR3 sequences, 9.5% to 13% seen once. CDR1 is WSHSY, CDR2 SAAADI, per germline. The V end lost 0 bases, the J end lost 1 base, and 8 bases lay between the germline ends. The CDR3 spans 15 residues. The V call is TRBV10-2, the J call TRBJ2-3, with D unresolved. The source material was whole blood. This sequence was found in an adult who was a healthcare worker with PCR-confirmed SARS-CoV-2 infection or an uninfected control (not recorded which). CDR3 residues: CASSESRTGTDTQYF. The CDR3 region has the DNA TGCGCCAGCAGTGAGTCTCGCACGGGCACAGATACGCAGTATTTT.